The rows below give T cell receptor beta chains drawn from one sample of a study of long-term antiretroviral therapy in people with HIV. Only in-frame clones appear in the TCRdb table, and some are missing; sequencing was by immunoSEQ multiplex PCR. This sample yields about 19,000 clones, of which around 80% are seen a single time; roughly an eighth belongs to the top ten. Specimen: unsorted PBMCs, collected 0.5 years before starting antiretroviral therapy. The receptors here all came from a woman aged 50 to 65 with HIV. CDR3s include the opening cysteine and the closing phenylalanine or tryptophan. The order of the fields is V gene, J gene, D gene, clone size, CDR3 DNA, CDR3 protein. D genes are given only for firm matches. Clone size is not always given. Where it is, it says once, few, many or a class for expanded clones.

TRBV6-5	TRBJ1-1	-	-	TGTGCCAGCAGTTACGGTCTGGTGCCCTCGAACACTGAAGCTTTCTTT	CASSYGLVPSNTEAFF
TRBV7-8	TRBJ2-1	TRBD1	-	TGTGCCAGCAGCTTAGCGTCCAGGGGGAATGAGCAGTTCTTC	CASSLASRGNEQFF
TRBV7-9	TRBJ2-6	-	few	TGTGCCAGCAGCTTAGACAAGAGCTCTGGGGCCAACGTCCTGACTTTC	CASSLDKSSGANVLTF
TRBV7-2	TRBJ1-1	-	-	TGTGCCAGCAGCCCGACATCTCTGGGCACTGAAGCTTTCTTT	CASSPTSLGTEAFF
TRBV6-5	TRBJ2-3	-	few	TGTGCCAGCAGCGAGCGAACAGATACGCAGTATTTT	CASSERTDTQYF
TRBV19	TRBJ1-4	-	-	TGTGCCAGTAGTATAAGAAATGAAAAACTGTTTTTT	CASSIRNEKLFF
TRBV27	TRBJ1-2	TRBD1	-	TGTGCCAGCAGTTCGCCAGGGGGCGGGCCTGGTGGCTACACCTTC	CASSSPGGGPGGYTF
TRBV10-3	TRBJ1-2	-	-	TGTGCCATCAGTGAAACACAGAGCTATGGCTACACCTTC	CAISETQSYGYTF
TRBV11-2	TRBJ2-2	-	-	TGTGCCAGCAGCGTCCCGTTTGGGGCGCCGAACACCGGGGAGCTGTTTTTT	CASSVPFGAPNTGELFF
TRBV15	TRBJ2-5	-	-	TGTGCCACCAGCAGAGATGGGGGGCTCCCGCAAGAGACCCAGTACTTC	CATSRDGGLPQETQYF
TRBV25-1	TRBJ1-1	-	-	TGTGCCAGCAGGCTACTGTTGAACACTGAAGCTTTCTTT	CASRLLLNTEAFF
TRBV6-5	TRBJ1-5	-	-	TGTGCCAGCGCGGCAGGGAATAGCAATCAGCCCCAGCATTTT	CASAAGNSNQPQHF
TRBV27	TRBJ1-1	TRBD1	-	TGTGCCAGCAGTTCTACTACAGGGGGCAGAGGAGCTTTCTTT	CASSSTTGGRGAFF
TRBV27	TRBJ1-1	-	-	TGTGCCAGCAGTTTGTGGGGGCCAAACACTGAAGCTTTCTTT	CASSLWGPNTEAFF
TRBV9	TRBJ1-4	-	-	TGTGCCAGCAGCGGCTACAGGAATGAAAAACTGTTTTTT	CASSGYRNEKLFF
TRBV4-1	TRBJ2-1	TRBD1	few	TGCGCCAGCAGCCAAGATCCTAGGACAGGGAACAATGAGCAGTTCTTC	CASSQDPRTGNNEQFF
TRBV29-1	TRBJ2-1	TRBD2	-	TGCAGCGTTGAGGGGGTTAGCGGGGGGTCCTCCTACAATGAGCAGTTCTTC	CSVEGVSGGSSYNEQFF
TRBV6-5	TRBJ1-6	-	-	TGTGCCAGCACCTACCAGGGGTCTGATTCACCCCTCCACTTT	CASTYQGSDSPLHF
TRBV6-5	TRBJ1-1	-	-	TGTGCCAGCAGCCCCCGGGAGGGGACTGAAGCTTTCTTT	CASSPREGTEAFF
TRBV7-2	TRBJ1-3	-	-	TGTGCCAGCAGCCAAACGACAGTCTCTGGAAACACCATATATTTT	CASSQTTVSGNTIYF
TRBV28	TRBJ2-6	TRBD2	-	TGTGCCAGCAGTTTCCCGGGGGGGGGCTCTGGGGCCAACGTCCTGACTTTC	CASSFPGGGSGANVLTF
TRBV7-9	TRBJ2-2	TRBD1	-	TGTGCCAGCAGCTCAACTGACAGGGGGCAAACCGGGGAGCTGTTTTTT	CASSSTDRGQTGELFF
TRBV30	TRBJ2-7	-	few	TGTGCCTGGGTACCCCCAGGGGGGGACGAGCAGTACTTC	CAWVPPGGDEQYF
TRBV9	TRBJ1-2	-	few	TGTGCCAGCAGCGTAGAGGGATCGGTTAACTATGGCTACACCTTC	CASSVEGSVNYGYTF
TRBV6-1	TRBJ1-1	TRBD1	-	TGTGCCAGCAATGGACAGGCCGGGATCGACACTGAAGCTTTCTTT	CASNGQAGIDTEAFF
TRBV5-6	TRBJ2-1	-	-	TGTGCCAGCAGCTTCTACACAGGGTCTGAGCAGTTCTTC	CASSFYTGSEQFF
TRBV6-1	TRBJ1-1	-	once	TGTGCCAGCAGTTTAGACAGGCAAGGCGAAGCTTTCTTT	CASSLDRQGEAFF
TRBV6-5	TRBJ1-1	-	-	TGTGCCAGCAGTTATAGGGGGTTCGGTGAAGCTTTCTTT	CASSYRGFGEAFF
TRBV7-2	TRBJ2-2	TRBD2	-	TGTGCCAGCAGCTCTAGCGGGGGGGGAGTTATCGGGGAGCTGTTTTTT	CASSSSGGGVIGELFF
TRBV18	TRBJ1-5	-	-	TGTGCCAGCTCACCGCAGGGTGCAATGGGCAATCAGCCCCAGCATTTT	CASSPQGAMGNQPQHF
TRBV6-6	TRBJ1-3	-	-	TGTGCCTCGGTGCAAGGAGGGGGCTCTGGAAACACCATATATTTT	CASVQGGGSGNTIYF
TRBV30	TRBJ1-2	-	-	TGTGCCTGGAGTGACACTAACTATGGCTACACCTTC	CAWSDTNYGYTF
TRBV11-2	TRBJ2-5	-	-	TGTGCCAGCAGCTTACTCAGGGAGACCCAGTACTTC	CASSLLRETQYF
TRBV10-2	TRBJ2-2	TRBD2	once	TGCGCCAGTAGGGTAGCGGGGCAGGACACCGGGGAGCTGTTTTTT	CASRVAGQDTGELFF
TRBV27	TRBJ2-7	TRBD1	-	TGTGCCAGCAGTCCCTACCCCGGGACAGGGTGGGGGCAGTACTTC	CASSPYPGTGWGQYF
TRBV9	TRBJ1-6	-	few	TGTGCCAGCGGCAGGGTGAATAATTCACCCCTCCACTTT	CASGRVNNSPLHF
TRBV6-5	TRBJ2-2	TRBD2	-	TGTGCCAGCAGGACTAGCTTTGGCACCGGGGAGCTGTTTTTT	CASRTSFGTGELFF
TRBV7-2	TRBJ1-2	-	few	TGTGCCAGCAGCTTAATGGGACAACTTGGCTACACCTTC	CASSLMGQLGYTF
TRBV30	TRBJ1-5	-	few	TGTGCCTGGAGCCATGGCACAGCTATACATCAGCCCCAGCATTTT	CAWSHGTAIHQPQHF
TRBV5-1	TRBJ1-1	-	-	TGCGCCAGCAGCTTAACAGACAGGAACACTGAAGCTTTCTTT	CASSLTDRNTEAFF
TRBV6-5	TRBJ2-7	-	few	TGTGCCAGCAGTTACGGGGCAGGGTACGAGCAGTACTTC	CASSYGAGYEQYF
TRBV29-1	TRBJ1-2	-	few	TGCAGCGTCCAAGGGTGGAACTATGGCTACACCTTC	CSVQGWNYGYTF
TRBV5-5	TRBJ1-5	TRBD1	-	TGTGCCAGCAGCTTGCGGGACAGGGAACATCAGCCCCAGCATTTT	CASSLRDREHQPQHF
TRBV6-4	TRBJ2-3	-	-	TGTGCCAGCAGTGCCGGGGTCGCAAACTCAGATACGCAGTATTTT	CASSAGVANSDTQYF
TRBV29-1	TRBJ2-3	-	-	TGCAGCGTCGACCATGGCCCAGATACGCAGTATTTT	CSVDHGPDTQYF
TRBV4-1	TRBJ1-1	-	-	TGCGCCAGCAGCCAAGATCCCAGAAACACTGAAGCTTTCTTT	CASSQDPRNTEAFF
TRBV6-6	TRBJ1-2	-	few	TGTGCCAGCCGGGGGGGACGCTATGGCTACACCTTC	CASRGGRYGYTF
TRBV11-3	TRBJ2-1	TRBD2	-	TGTGCCAGCAGCTTAGAACTAGCGGCTTACAATGAGCAGTTCTTC	CASSLELAAYNEQFF
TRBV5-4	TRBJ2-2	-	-	TGTGCCAGCAGCTCATTCTCCCCGAACACCGGGGAGCTGTTTTTT	CASSSFSPNTGELFF
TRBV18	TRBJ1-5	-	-	TGTGCCAGCTCACCTGGGAATAGCAATCAGCCCCAGCATTTT	CASSPGNSNQPQHF
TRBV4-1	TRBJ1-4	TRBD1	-	TGCGCCAGCAGCCTAAGGACAGGTAGAGACGAAAAACTGTTTTTT	CASSLRTGRDEKLFF
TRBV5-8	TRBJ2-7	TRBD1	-	TGTGCCAGCAGTTACCCGGACAGGGAAGGCTACGAGCAGTACTTC	CASSYPDREGYEQYF
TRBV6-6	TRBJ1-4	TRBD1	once	TGTGCCAGCAGTCCGCACCGGGACAGGGCCGAAAAACTGTTTTTT	CASSPHRDRAEKLFF
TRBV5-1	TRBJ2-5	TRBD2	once	TGCGCCAGCAGCACCGGACTAGCGGGGGGACAAGAGACCCAGTACTTC	CASSTGLAGGQETQYF
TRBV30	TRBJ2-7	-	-	TGTGCCTGGAGCGGTGACTGGGAGCAGTACTTC	CAWSGDWEQYF
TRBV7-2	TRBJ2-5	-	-	TGTGCCAGCAGCGTAGGGTTGGAGACCCAGTACTTC	CASSVGLETQYF